The 9 T cell receptor beta chains presented below share a single source sample, sequenced in a study of patients and donors after allogeneic stem cell transplantation (dated by TCRdb to 2020 to 2021). The protocol used for the library was RT-PCR. TCRdb lists the instrument as NextSeq 550. TCRdb handled the public reads itself, with Q25 trimming in fastp and clone calling in MiXCR, and kept productive beta chains. A single entry per CDR3 protein holds the most common genes and DNA from its merged rows. This sample holds 90,000 to 130,000 distinct CDR3 sequences; around 38% were observed only once. The biggest ten clones account for 25% to 35% of the sample. Sequencing was done on a sample of blood, either unsorted or a sorted T cell fraction (not recorded which). Receptors were obtained from a human donor who was either an allogeneic HSCT recipient or a stem cell or donor lymphocyte infusion donor (not recorded which). It is not recorded whose cells these are; they may come from a transplant donor.

The rearrangement joins TRBV5-1 to TRBJ1-4; D unclear. Trimming cost V 5 bases and J 0 bases, with 8 bases left between them. The CDR3 is made up of 14 amino acids. Germline V lookup: CDR1 SGHRS, CDR2 YFSETQ. The CDR3 loop reads CASRVTATNEKLFF. CDR3 in DNA: TGCGCCAGCAGGGTAACTGCAACTAATGAAAAACTGTTTTTT. The full variable domain, its missing parts supplied by reference TRBV5-1 and TRBJ1-4, is KAGVTQTPRYLIKTRGQQVTLSCSPISGHRSVSWYQQTPGQGLQFLFEYFSETQRNKGNFPGRFSGRQFSNSRSEMNVSTLELGDSALYLCASRVTATNEKLFFGSGTQLSVL.

This chain links TRBV16 with TRBJ2-1; possibly TRBD2 for D (6 bases). V lost 4 bases and J 5 bases, leaving 15 bases between the germline ends. The germline CDR1 and CDR2 sequences are KGHSY and FQNENV. This CDR3 is built from 15 residues. The CDR3 sequence is CASSLELAGNNEQFF. For the CDR3, the DNA is TGTGCCAGCAGCCTTGAACTGGCGGGGAACAATGAGCAGTTCTTC.

This clonotype was found a few times. This chain connects TRBV10-3 to TRBJ1-1; 8 bases map to TRBD1. V lost 2 bases, J lost 4 bases, and 3 bases stayed unmatched. Germline loops: CDR1 ENHRY, CDR2 SYGVKD. This CDR3 is 14 amino acids long. CDR3 in DNA: TGTGCCATCAGTGAGACAGACAGGGGCACTGAAGCTTTCTTT. Encoded protein: CAISETDRGTEAFF.

The chain is built from TRBV6-5 and TRBJ1-4; TRBD1 is a possible D gene (5 bases). V was shortened by 5 bases and J by 0 bases, with 7 bases between the two germline ends. The CDR3 loop spans 14 amino acids. Germline-derived CDR1 and CDR2 are MNHEY and SVGAGI. CDR3 region: CASSKQATNEKLFF. The CDR3 coding sequence is TGTGCCAGCAGTAAACAGGCAACTAATGAAAAACTGTTTTTT.

This clonotype was recorded many times. This sequence joins TRBV7-6 and TRBJ1-1, with no clear D. This CDR3 comprises 13 residues. The germline gives CDR1 SGHVS, CDR2 FNYEAQ. V was pared by 6 bases and J by 0 bases, with 8 bases between. CDR3 DNA: TGTGCCAGCAGTCGAGACCTGAACACTGAAGCTTTCTTT. Translating it yields CASSRDLNTEAFF.

This clonotype was observed a few times. CDR3 amino acids: CASSFGQSSYNEQFF. The CDR3 bases are TGCGCCAGCAGCTTTGGACAGAGCTCCTACAATGAGCAGTTCTTC. V is TRBV5-1 and J is TRBJ2-1; weak D call: TRBD1 (6 bases). CDR1 is SGHRS, CDR2 YFSETQ, per germline. The CDR3 is 15 amino acids. V dropped 2 bases and J dropped 0 bases, with 9 bases sitting between them.

The table lists this clonotype with a count of one. The V and J genes are TRBV27 and TRBJ2-1, with D uncertain. Germline V lookup: CDR1 MNHEY, CDR2 SMNVEV (reference sequence). The CDR3 extends over 17 amino acids. V lost 6 bases to trimming and J lost 0 bases, with 18 bases between them. The CDR3 coding sequence is TGTGCCAGCAGCCATAGGTGGGCGGTGAGCTCCTACAATGAGCAGTTCTTC. Translated, it gives CASSHRWAVSSYNEQFF.

In this sample, this clonotype turned up once. The rearrangement joins TRBV12-3 or TRBV12-4 to TRBJ2-5, with D perhaps being TRBD1 or TRBD2 (5 bases each). The CDR3 is 16 residues long. V dropped 5 bases and J dropped 5 bases, with 21 bases sitting between them. DNA for the CDR3: TGTGCCAGCAGTCTCACCTTCGGGGCTCGCAAGGAGACCCAGTACTTC. This translates into CASSLTFGARKETQYF.

CDR3 sequence reads: CASSEKGQTGHEQYF. CDR3 sequence (DNA): TGTGCCAGCAGCGAAAAGGGACAGACGGGACACGAGCAGTACTTC. The chain carries TRBV16 and TRBJ2-7; 7 bases are a match to TRBD1. The V and J ends lost 5 bases and 5 bases, in that order; junction bases with no gene match: 12. Germline values: CDR1 KGHSY, CDR2 FQNENV. The CDR3 totals 15 residues.